Listed here is a single T cell receptor beta chain. The record originates from a study of blood T cells in healthy people across ages. Each sample used at least 6.5 million PBMCs. Germline V gives CDR1 LGHNA, CDR2 YNFKEQ. V shed 0 bases and J 10 bases; nucleotides not matched to a gene: 23. The CDR3 is 19 amino acids. A second roughly 6 to 12 cycle PCR used barcoded and J-beta primers. Tagging of each cDNA molecule was performed by a template-switch adaptor with 12 random nucleotides. Using its own MiXCR run on the 5' RACE reads, TCRdb lists one record per CDR3 protein. The sample records over a million distinct CDR3 sequences, roughly 60% being singletons.

This TCR was recovered from a man aged 18-30 years in good health. This rearrangement joins TRBV4-2 to TRBJ1-2; 7 bases are a match to TRBD1. The material sequenced was blood. The CDR3 nucleotides read TGTGCCAGCAGCCAAGAGCCCGTAGGGACAGCTATCGACGGCCGCACCTACACCTTC. Its translation is CASSQEPVGTAIDGRTYTF.